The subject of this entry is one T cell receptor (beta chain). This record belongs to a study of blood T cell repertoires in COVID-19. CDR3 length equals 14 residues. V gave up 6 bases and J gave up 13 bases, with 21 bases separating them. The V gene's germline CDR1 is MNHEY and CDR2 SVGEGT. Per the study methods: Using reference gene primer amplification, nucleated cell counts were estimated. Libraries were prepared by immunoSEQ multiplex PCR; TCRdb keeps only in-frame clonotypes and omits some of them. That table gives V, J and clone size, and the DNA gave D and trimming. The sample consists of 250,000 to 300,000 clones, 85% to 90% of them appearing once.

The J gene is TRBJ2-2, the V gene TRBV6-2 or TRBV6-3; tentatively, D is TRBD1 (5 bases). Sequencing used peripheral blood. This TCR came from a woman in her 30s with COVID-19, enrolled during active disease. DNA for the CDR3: TGTGCCAGCAGCGACAGAGTCGACCTCTCGGCGCTGTTTTTT. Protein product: CASSDRVDLSALFF.